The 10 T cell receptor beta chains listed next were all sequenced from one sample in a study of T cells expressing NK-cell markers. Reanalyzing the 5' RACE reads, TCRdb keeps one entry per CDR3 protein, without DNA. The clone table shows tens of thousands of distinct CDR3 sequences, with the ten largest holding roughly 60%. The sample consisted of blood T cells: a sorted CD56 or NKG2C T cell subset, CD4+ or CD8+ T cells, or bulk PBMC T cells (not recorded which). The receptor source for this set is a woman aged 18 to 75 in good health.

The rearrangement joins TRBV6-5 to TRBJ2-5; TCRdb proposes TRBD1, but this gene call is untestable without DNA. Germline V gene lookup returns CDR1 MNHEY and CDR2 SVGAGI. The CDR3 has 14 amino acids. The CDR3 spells CASSFPGGEETQYF.

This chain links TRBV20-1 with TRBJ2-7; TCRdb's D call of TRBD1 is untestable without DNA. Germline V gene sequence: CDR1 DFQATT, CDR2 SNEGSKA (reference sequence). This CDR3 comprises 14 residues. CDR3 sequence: CSAPGRGNSYEQYF.

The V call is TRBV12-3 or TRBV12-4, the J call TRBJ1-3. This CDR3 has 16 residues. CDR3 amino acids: CASSLSLFHRRNTIYF.

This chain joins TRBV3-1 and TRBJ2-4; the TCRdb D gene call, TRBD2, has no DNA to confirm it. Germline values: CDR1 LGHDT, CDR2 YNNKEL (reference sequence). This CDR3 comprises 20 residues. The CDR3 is CASSPEGREGTLGAKNIQYF.

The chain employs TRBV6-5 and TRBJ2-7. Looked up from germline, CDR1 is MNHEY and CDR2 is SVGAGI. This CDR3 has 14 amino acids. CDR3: CASSSASGSYEQYF.

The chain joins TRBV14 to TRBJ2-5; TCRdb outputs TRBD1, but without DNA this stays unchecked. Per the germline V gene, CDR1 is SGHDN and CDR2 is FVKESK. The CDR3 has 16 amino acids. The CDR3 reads CASSHLGDRIQETQYF.

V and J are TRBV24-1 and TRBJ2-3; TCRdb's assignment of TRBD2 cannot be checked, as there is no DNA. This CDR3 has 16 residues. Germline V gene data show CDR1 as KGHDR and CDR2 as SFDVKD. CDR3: CATSDRTSGSTDTQYF.

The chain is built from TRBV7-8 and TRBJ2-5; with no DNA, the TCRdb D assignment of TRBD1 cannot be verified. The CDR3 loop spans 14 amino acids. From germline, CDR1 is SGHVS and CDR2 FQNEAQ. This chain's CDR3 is CASSPSGRGETQYF.

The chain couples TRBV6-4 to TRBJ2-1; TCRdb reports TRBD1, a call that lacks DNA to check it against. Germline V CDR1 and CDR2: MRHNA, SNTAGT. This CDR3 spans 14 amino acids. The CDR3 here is CASSDEDGGNEQFF.

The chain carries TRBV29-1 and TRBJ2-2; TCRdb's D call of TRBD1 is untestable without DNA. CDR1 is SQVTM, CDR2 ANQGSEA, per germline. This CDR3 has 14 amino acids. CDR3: CSTFEQGNTGELFF.